The 30 T cell receptor beta chains reported below all come from one sample, sequenced in a study of metastatic and nonmetastatic thyroid tumors. TCRdb used MiXCR to call clones anew from the PCR reads. This repertoire shows about 52,000 clones, over 15% found once; its top ten account for roughly 3%. Not a single patient had been given any form of treatment at any point before undergoing thyroid surgery. Sequencing was carried out using blood. These receptors came from a female donor with papillary thyroid cancer or a benign thyroid nodule (not recorded which). Some clones in this sample may be carry-over from other donors' samples.

This clone came up many times. The sample has other DNA sequences that encode this CDR3 too. The CDR3 DNA reads as TGTGCCAGCGGGGGCGGCCTGCTGACAGGGATCTATGGCTACACCTTC. Translated, it gives CASGGGLLTGIYGYTF. This rearrangement joins TRBV2 to TRBJ1-2; 7 nucleotides align to TRBD1. Germline CDR1 SNHLY, CDR2 FYNNEI. V was pared by 8 bases and J by 4 bases, with 16 bases of the junction left unmatched. This CDR3 region has 16 residues.

This clone appeared many times. The J gene is TRBJ1-2, the V gene TRBV10-3; D possibly corresponds to TRBD1 (5 bases). CDR3 length equals 16 residues. V was cut by 7 bases and J by 3 bases, with 21 bases left in between. Germline V gives CDR1 ENHRY, CDR2 SYGVKD. The CDR3 DNA reads as TGTGCCATCAAAAACTGGGACGGGGTAGGGGACTATGGCTACACCTTC. It specifies CAIKNWDGVGDYGYTF.

This clone has ten or more counts. The genes are TRBV20-1 and TRBJ1-5; TRBD1 is a possible D gene (5 bases). The CDR3 has 15 residues. Germline CDR1 and CDR2: DFQATT and SNEGSKA (reference sequence). V lost 0 bases and J 4 bases, leaving 13 bases between the germline ends. This chain's CDR3 is CSARDGGSPNQPQHF. The CDR3 coding sequence is TGCAGTGCTAGAGATGGGGGTTCCCCAAATCAGCCCCAGCATTTT.

This clone was found many times. V gene TRBV10-2 combines with J gene TRBJ2-3; D call uncertain. Deletions cut 3 bases from V and 1 base from J, with 11 bases between. The CDR3 totals 15 residues. Germline V gives CDR1 WSHSY, CDR2 SAAADI. The CDR3 spells CASSDPQAGTDTQYF. CDR3 DNA: TGCGCCAGCAGTGATCCCCAGGCGGGCACAGATACGCAGTATTTT.

This sequence joins TRBV7-8 and TRBJ2-7; D may be TRBD2 (5 bases). V was cut by 6 bases and J by 2 bases, with 20 bases left in between. Per the germline V gene, CDR1 is SGHVS and CDR2 is FQNEAQ. This CDR3 comprises 16 residues. In DNA, the CDR3 is TGTGCCAGCAGTTTGTCGATCCTAGTCGGGACCTACGAGCAGTACTTC. Its protein product is CASSLSILVGTYEQYF.

This rearrangement joins TRBV6-5 to TRBJ1-2; possibly TRBD1 for D (6 bases). Germline CDR1 reads MNHEY; CDR2 reads SVGAGI. The V and J ends lost 2 bases and 8 bases respectively, with 24 bases between them. The CDR3 totals 17 residues. CDR3 protein: CASSYGASGQGIWGYTF. CDR3 nucleotide sequence: TGTGCCAGCAGTTACGGAGCCTCTGGGCAGGGGATTTGGGGCTACACCTTC.

This clone was detected ten times or more. The DNA of the CDR3 is TGTGCCAGTAGGAAGGCCGGGACAGGGTTAGCGAACAGATGGTCCGGGGAGCTGTTTTTT. Protein: CASRKAGTGLANRWSGELFF. V is TRBV19 and J is TRBJ2-2, with 9 bases aligning to TRBD1. The J segment lost 6 bases and the V segment lost 6 bases, leaving 23 bases of the junction unmatched. The CDR3 has 20 residues. CDR1 and CDR2 from the germline V gene are LNHDA and SQIVND (reference sequence).

This clone was seen at least ten times. The chain uses TRBV20-1 and TRBJ2-1; maybe TRBD2 (6 bases). The CDR3 is 14 amino acids. V lost 2 bases and J lost 6, with 14 bases in between. CDR1 and CDR2 from the germline V gene are DFQATT and SNEGSKA (reference sequence). CDR3 sequence reads: CSARPEGTLNEQFF. DNA of the CDR3: TGCAGTGCTAGACCTGAAGGGACTCTCAATGAGCAGTTCTTC.

This clone was counted ten times or more. The chain joins TRBV6-1 to TRBJ2-7; TRBD2 aligns across 7 bases. Germline loops: CDR1 MNHNS, CDR2 SASEGT. J lost 2 bases, V lost 7 bases, and 8 bases had no gene match. This CDR3 region has 14 residues. CDR3 sequence: CASNMASGTYEQYF. CDR3 nucleotide sequence: TGTGCCAGCAATATGGCTAGCGGAACCTACGAGCAGTACTTC.

This clone was counted a few times. The chain uses TRBV30 and TRBJ1-1; D gene ambiguous. The CDR3 sequence is 12 residues long. Deletions cut 1 base from V and 8 bases from J, with 11 bases between. Germline V CDR1 and CDR2: GTSNPN, SVGIG (reference sequence). CDR3 residues: CAWSDSTIEAFF. DNA for the CDR3: TGTGCCTGGAGTGATTCAACGATCGAAGCTTTCTTT. The full variable domain, its missing parts supplied by reference TRBV30 and TRBJ1-1, is SQTIHQWPATLVQPVGSPLSLECTVEGTSNPNLYWYRQAAGRGLQLLFYSVGIGQISSEVPQNLSASRPQDRQFILSSKKLLLSDSGFYLCAWSDSTIEAFFGQGTRLTVV.

This clone has at least ten counts. V usage is TRBV7-9 and J usage is TRBJ1-2, with D maybe TRBD1 (5 bases). Per the germline V gene, CDR1 is SEHNR and CDR2 is FQNEAQ (reference sequence). Trimming stripped 2 bases from V and 4 bases from J, with 11 bases between. CDR3 length: 14 amino acids. DNA of the CDR3: TGTGCCAGCAGCTTATCCGGGGGTGGCTATGGCTACACCTTC. Translating gives CASSLSGGGYGYTF.

Many counts were recorded for this clone. This sequence joins TRBV6-1 and TRBJ2-1; 8 positions match TRBD2. This CDR3 region has 12 residues. Germline trimming cut 0 bases from V and 16 bases from J; bases unmatched to any gene: 5. Germline V gene data show CDR1 as MNHNS and CDR2 as SASEGT. CDR3 protein: CASSEALTSEFF. CDR3 DNA sequence: TGTGCCAGCAGTGAAGCCTTGACTAGCGAATTCTTC.

Ten or more counts support this clone. The sample carries other DNA sequences with the same CDR3. The rearrangement joins TRBV18 to TRBJ1-2; D uncertain. CDR3 size: 13 residues. V lost 2 bases and J 1 base, leaving 5 bases between the germline ends. Germline V lookup: CDR1 KGHSH, CDR2 LQKENI. The CDR3 DNA reads as TGTGCCAGCTCACCAGGGTATAACTATGGCTACACCTTC. It codes for CASSPGYNYGYTF.

Remarks on this clone: Just one base apart from a much larger clone, this may be a read error. V usage is TRBV11-2 and J usage is TRBJ1-2; no clear D gene. CDR1 and CDR2 (germline): SGHAT, FQNNGV. CDR3 length: 13 amino acids. V lost 1 base, J lost 6 bases, and 9 bases lay in between. The CDR3 is CASSLVLSHGYTF. The CDR3 DNA is TGTGCCAGCAGCTTAGTGCTGAGCCATGGCTACACCTTC.

This clone has ten or more counts. The V gene is TRBV6-1, the J gene TRBJ1-1; no clear D gene. CDR1 is MNHNS, CDR2 SASEGT, per germline. The CDR3 extends over 15 amino acids. V was pared by 4 bases and J by 1 base, with 13 bases between. The CDR3 reads CASSVWGGGNTEAFF. In DNA, the CDR3 is TGTGCCAGCAGTGTTTGGGGTGGCGGGAACACTGAAGCTTTCTTT.

As regards this clone: Given a much more abundant clone one base away, this may be a read error. The rearrangement joins TRBV29-1 to TRBJ2-1, with D unclear. The CDR3 extends over 11 amino acids. V lost 4 bases, J lost 12 bases, and 13 bases lay in between. Germline V gene lookup returns CDR1 SQVTM and CDR2 ANQGSEA. The CDR3 loop is CSVVLNSLQFF. The CDR3 bases are TGCAGCGTTGTGCTCAATAGTTTGCAGTTCTTC.

The table lists this clone with many counts. As DNA, the CDR3 is TGTGCCACCAGTGATGTGTGGGGAGGGGAATCAATATATGGGCAGTTCTTC. Translating gives CATSDVWGGESIYGQFF. The rearrangement uses TRBV24-1 and TRBJ2-1; TRBD2 matches 7 bases. Trimming took 3 bases from V and 12 from J; bases not matched to a gene: 19. Germline loops: CDR1 KGHDR, CDR2 SFDVKD. CDR3 length: 17 amino acids.

This chain links TRBV19 with TRBJ2-5, with 8 bases aligning to TRBD1. The trim removed 9 bases at V and 5 bases at J, leaving 5 bases unmatched. Germline CDR1 reads LNHDA; CDR2 reads SQIVND (reference sequence). The CDR3 extends over 12 amino acids. CDR3 in amino acids: CASSTGVETQYF. DNA of the CDR3: TGTGCCAGCTCGACAGGGGTCGAGACCCAGTACTTC.

In this sample, this clone turned up once. This specimen includes other DNA sequences encoding the same CDR3. The J gene is TRBJ2-2, the V gene TRBV6-2 or TRBV6-3, with unresolved D. Germline V gives CDR1 MNHEY, CDR2 SVGEGT. CDR3 length equals 19 residues. Trimming took off 7 bases at V and 5 bases at J, with 29 bases between the two ends. CDR3: CASMSSLPIGGGVTGELFF. Here the CDR3 DNA reads TGTGCCAGCATGTCTTCTCTGCCAATTGGCGGTGGCGTGACCGGGGAGCTGTTTTTT.

The V call is TRBV20-1, the J call TRBJ2-1; 7 nucleotides line up with TRBD1. Germline CDR1 is DFQATT and CDR2 is SNEGSKA (reference sequence). J lost 10 bases, V lost 2 bases, and 14 bases had no gene match. The CDR3 consists of 15 residues. CDR3 DNA sequence: TGCAGTGCTAGATACCCAGGTTGGGACAGACAAGAGCAGTTCTTC. It specifies CSARYPGWDRQEQFF.

At least ten counts were recorded for this clone. The genes are TRBV9 and TRBJ1-1; no clear D gene. The CDR3 spans 15 residues. The V end was cut by 4 bases, the J end by 0 bases, with 13 bases between. Germline V lookup: CDR1 SGDLS, CDR2 YYNGEE. CDR3 nucleotides: TGTGCCAGCAGCCCAGAAGACGGATTGAACACTGAAGCTTTCTTT. It encodes CASSPEDGLNTEAFF. Based on the CDR3 plus reference TRBV9 and TRBJ1-1, the full variable domain is DSGVTQTPKHLITATGQRVTLRCSPRSGDLSVYWYQQSLDQGLQFLIQYYNGEERAKGNILERFSAQQFPDLHSELNLSSLELGDSALYFCASSPEDGLNTEAFFGQGTRLTVV.

This clone was seen at least ten times. The gene calls are TRBV10-1 and TRBJ2-3; unclear D gene. The CDR3 is 13 amino acids. Germline values: CDR1 WNHNN, CDR2 SYGVQD (reference sequence). V lost 4 bases, J lost 3 bases, and 8 bases lay in between. This chain's CDR3 is CASSGKLTDTQYF. The DNA for the CDR3 is TGCGCCAGCAGTGGTAAACTAACAGATACGCAGTATTTT.

At least ten counts were recorded for this clone. V and J are TRBV7-9 and TRBJ2-1, with D possibly matching TRBD2 (7 bases). The germline CDR1 and CDR2 sequences are SEHNR and FQNEAQ (reference sequence). V lost 1 base and J 5 bases, leaving 21 bases between the germline ends. The CDR3 is 18 residues long. Here the CDR3 reads CASSLGGGPRTPNNEQFF. The CDR3 bases are TGTGCCAGCAGCTTAGGGGGGGGGCCCCGGACACCCAACAATGAGCAGTTCTTC.

This clone showed up many times. J is TRBJ1-3 and V is TRBV6-6; TRBD1 matches at 12 bases. Trimming took 6 bases from V and 4 from J; bases not matched to a gene: 13. The CDR3 has 18 amino acids. In germline, CDR1 is MNHNY, CDR2 SVGAGI (reference sequence). The CDR3 DNA follows: TGTGCCAGCAGCCCCACCCCGGGACAGGGGGCGCCGGGAAACACCATATATTTT. This sequence encodes CASSPTPGQGAPGNTIYF.

This clone came up many times. This chain uses TRBV7-2 with TRBJ2-3, with 11 bases fitting TRBD2. From germline, CDR1 is SGHTA and CDR2 FQGNSA. Unmatched junction bases numbered 4, after V lost 0 bases and J lost 5 bases. The CDR3 has 16 amino acids. The CDR3 spells CASSLASGRAGDTQYF. The CDR3 nucleotides read TGTGCCAGCAGCTTAGCTAGCGGGAGGGCCGGAGATACGCAGTATTTT. The whole variable domain, filled in from reference TRBV7-2 and TRBJ2-3, reads GAGVSQSPSNKVTEKGKDVELRCDPISGHTALYWYRQSLGQGLEFLIYFQGNSAPDKSGLPSDRFSAERTGGSVSTLTIQRTQQEDSAVYLCASSLASGRAGDTQYFGPGTRLTVL.

DNA of the CDR3: TGCAGTGCTATATCTTGGGTTGAGCAGTTCTTC. It specifies CSAISWVEQFF. The gene calls are TRBV20-1 and TRBJ2-1; unclear D gene. Germline loops: CDR1 DFQATT, CDR2 SNEGSKA (reference sequence). The length of the CDR3 is 11 residues. V lost 4 bases and J lost 9, with 10 bases in between.

This clone was counted at least ten times. This sequence joins TRBV27 and TRBJ1-6; 8 bases align to TRBD1. This CDR3 has 17 residues. V was pared by 8 bases and J by 7 bases, with 16 bases of the junction left unmatched. Per germline, CDR1 MNHEY and CDR2 SMNVEV (reference sequence). CDR3 coding DNA: TGTGCCAGCCAGCAGCGCGCACAGGGGGAAGTAAATTCACCCCTCCACTTT. Protein: CASQQRAQGEVNSPLHF.

A single count supports this clone. The chain carries TRBV19 and TRBJ1-1; a weak D match, TRBD1 (5 bases). Trimming removed 7 bases at V and 3 bases at J, with 27 bases between. The CDR3 is 18 residues long. Germline-derived CDR1 and CDR2 are LNHDA and SQIVND (reference sequence). Written as DNA, the CDR3 is TGTGCCAGTATTCTTGGTCGTGGGCCACAGGTGAAGGACACTGAAGCTTTCTTT. Protein sequence: CASILGRGPQVKDTEAFF.

This clone occurred many times. The chain uses TRBV20-1 and TRBJ2-7; D is perhaps TRBD1 or TRBD2 (5 bases each). The CDR3 runs to 12 residues. Trimming took 3 bases from V and 5 from J, leaving 11 bases between them. Germline V lookup: CDR1 DFQATT, CDR2 SNEGSKA (reference sequence). CDR3 sequence: CSASEGLNEQYF. For the CDR3, the DNA is TGCAGTGCTAGCGAGGGGTTGAACGAGCAGTACTTC.

This clone has ten or more counts. CDR3 loop: CASSETGSDTGELFF. In nucleotides, the CDR3 is TGTGCCAGCAGTGAGACAGGTTCGGACACCGGGGAGCTGTTTTTT. The chain carries TRBV28 and TRBJ2-2; TRBD1 might be the D (6 bases). The germline V gene has CDR1 MDHEN and CDR2 SYDVKM. This CDR3 has 15 residues. Trimming stripped 5 bases from V and 3 bases from J, with 13 bases between.